Each of the 10 T cell receptor beta chains below was sequenced from the same sample in a study of blood T cells in healthy people across ages. Primers used in a second PCR of about 6 to 11 cycles were a sample-barcoded 5' primer and a J-beta primer mix. TCRdb reprocessed the 5' RACE reads with MiXCR, giving one entry per CDR3 protein. The sample lists 1 million or so distinct CDR3 sequences; approximately 25% were seen once. This same sample was also part of a study on T cells of mothers and their children.

Material: blood. The receptors shown here come from a girl aged 2-9 years in good health.

This chain joins TRBV27 and TRBJ1-1; a weak D match, TRBD1 (5 bases). This CDR3 contains 14 residues. Germline V gene data show CDR1 as MNHEY and CDR2 as SMNVEV (reference sequence). The V gene lost 5 bases and the J gene lost 7 bases, with 17 bases spanning the gap. CDR3 nucleotides: TGTGCCAGCAGTCTATACCTTGGACACATTGAAGCTTTCTTT. Its protein is CASSLYLGHIEAFF.

This clonotype has more than one count but fewer than ten. J is TRBJ2-1 and V is TRBV7-9; TRBD1 might be the D (6 bases). V was clipped by 5 bases and J by 4 bases, with 18 bases between them. CDR3 length equals 16 residues. Germline values: CDR1 SEHNR, CDR2 FQNEAQ (reference sequence). CDR3 protein: CASSINRVYLYNEQFF. The CDR3 DNA reads as TGTGCCAGCAGCATCAACAGGGTATACCTATACAATGAGCAGTTCTTC.

The rearrangement links TRBV9 to TRBJ2-5; no clear D. The J call is uncertain, as TRBJ2-1 better fits the DNA end. The germline V gene encodes CDR1 SGDLS and CDR2 YYNGEE. The CDR3 loop spans 13 amino acids. This CDR3 is CASSIGSDVEQFF. For the CDR3, the DNA is TGTGCCAGCAGCATCGGATCCGACGTAGAGCAGTTCTTC.

This chain uses TRBV29-1 with TRBJ2-2; D not certain. V lost 1 base to trimming and J lost 8 bases, with 11 bases between them. The CDR3 runs to 13 residues. CDR1 is SQVTM and CDR2 is ANQGSEA in the germline V gene. Written as DNA, the CDR3 is TGCAGCGTTGAAGGCCGCCCTGGAGGGGAGCTGTTTTTT. Its protein product is CSVEGRPGGELFF.

This clonotype was detected ten times or more. The V gene is TRBV7-2, the J gene TRBJ2-7, with D perhaps TRBD1 (6 bases). This CDR3 region has 14 residues. The germline V and J ends were trimmed by 2 bases and 2 bases, with 10 bases remaining between them. CDR1 SGHTA and CDR2 FQGNSA come from the germline V gene. In DNA form, the CDR3 reads TGTGCCAGCAGCTTATGGCAGGGGCCCTACGAGCAGTACTTC. Its protein product is CASSLWQGPYEQYF. Combining the CDR3 with reference TRBV7-2 and TRBJ2-7 gives the whole variable domain GAGVSQSPSNKVTEKGKDVELRCDPISGHTALYWYRQSLGQGLEFLIYFQGNSAPDKSGLPSDRFSAERTGGSVSTLTIQRTQQEDSAVYLCASSLWQGPYEQYFGPGTRLTVT.

V and J are TRBV29-1 and TRBJ2-7, with a weak D call TRBD1 (5 bases). The CDR3 has 14 amino acids. Germline CDR1 and CDR2: SQVTM and ANQGSEA. V lost 3 bases to trimming and J lost 2 bases, with 14 bases between them. CDR3 region: CSVESQTETYEQYF. Written as DNA, the CDR3 is TGCAGCGTTGAGTCTCAGACAGAGACCTACGAGCAGTACTTC.

The chain combines TRBV27 with TRBJ1-1; D not certain. The CDR3 runs to 13 residues. Germline V lookup: CDR1 MNHEY, CDR2 SMNVEV (reference sequence). V was shortened by 3 bases and J by 3 bases, with 8 bases between the two germline ends. The CDR3 sequence is CASSFGVHTEAFF. CDR3 bases: TGTGCCAGCAGTTTTGGGGTGCACACTGAAGCTTTCTTT.

The V call is TRBV19, the J call TRBJ1-5; 8 nucleotides align to TRBD1. The CDR3 contains 15 residues. From germline, CDR1 is LNHDA and CDR2 SQIVND (reference sequence). The trim removed 4 bases at V and 4 bases at J, leaving 6 bases unmatched. The CDR3 DNA is TGTGCCAGTAGTAATTCAGGGGGCGAAAATCAGCCCCAGCATTTT. Translation gives CASSNSGGENQPQHF.

V is TRBV28 and J is TRBJ1-2; 12 nucleotides line up with TRBD1. Germline V gene data show CDR1 as MDHEN and CDR2 as SYDVKM. The CDR3 extends over 16 amino acids. V shed 6 bases, J shed 4 bases, and the junction held 9 bases outside the gene matches. The CDR3 DNA reads as TGTGCCAGCAGGGCCGGGACAGGGGGCAAGGGCTATGGCTACACCTTC. Its protein product is CASRAGTGGKGYGYTF.

There are a few counts of this clonotype. V gene TRBV12-3 or TRBV12-4 combines with J gene TRBJ2-7, with TRBD1 matching over 7 bases. J lost 2 bases, V lost 8 bases, and 9 bases had no gene match. The CDR3 is 14 residues long. CDR3 DNA sequence: TGTGCCAGCGGTCTACAGGGGTCCCCCTACGAGCAGTACTTC. Its translation: CASGLQGSPYEQYF.